These 14 T cell receptor beta chains came from one sample sequenced in a study of shared clonotypes between healthy human individuals. Method: immunoSEQ multiplex PCR; TCRdb's copy keeps in-frame clones and lacks some. The sample carries about 2,100,000 clones, more than 85% recorded once. Positively selected for CCR7, the CD45RO-negative cells used as naive CD8 cells excluded terminally differentiated effector memory CD45RA+ cells. The sample was naive CD8+ T cells from PBMCs. Receptor source: a man younger than 30 in good health. Some clones in this sample may be carry-over from other donors' samples.

The chain links TRBV5-1 to TRBJ2-2, with 9 bases matching TRBD1. With 5 bases clipped from V and 1 base from J, the junction kept 6 bases outside the gene matches. This CDR3 is 16 amino acids long. CDR1 is SGHRS and CDR2 is YFSETQ in the germline V gene. CDR3 protein: CASSSPGQGNTGELFF. The DNA for the CDR3 is TGCGCCAGCAGTTCACCGGGACAGGGGAACACCGGGGAGCTGTTTTTT.

The gene calls are TRBV28 and TRBJ2-7, with D maybe TRBD2 (6 bases). The CDR3 loop spans 15 amino acids. The V gene lost 8 bases and the J gene lost 0 bases, with 17 bases spanning the gap. The germline V gene encodes CDR1 MDHEN and CDR2 SYDVKM. CDR3 nucleotides: TGTGCCAGCTGCCCGTCGGGACTCCACTCCTACGAGCAGTACTTC. This sequence encodes CASCPSGLHSYEQYF.

This clone was seen once. CDR3 region: CASSQAYINTGELFF. The CDR3 region has the DNA TGCGCCAGCAGCCAAGCATACATAAACACCGGGGAGCTGTTTTTT. The chain carries TRBV4-3 and TRBJ2-2; the D is unclear. Germline V gene lookup returns CDR1 LGHNA and CDR2 YSLEER. The germline V and J ends were trimmed by 1 base and 2 bases, with 8 bases remaining between them. The CDR3 consists of 15 residues.

This sequence joins TRBV7-2 and TRBJ2-5; 7 positions match TRBD1. CDR1 is SGHTA, CDR2 FQGNSA, per germline. The CDR3 covers 13 residues. J was trimmed by 4 bases and V by 2 bases; bases with no gene match: 1. The DNA of the CDR3 is TGTGCCAGCAGCTTATACAGGGGAGAGACCCAGTACTTC. Protein: CASSLYRGETQYF.

The chain couples TRBV5-1 to TRBJ2-7; D is uncertain. The V gene's germline CDR1 is SGHRS and CDR2 YFSETQ. Trimming cost V 1 base and J 2 bases, with 7 bases left between them. The CDR3 totals 13 residues. The CDR3 reads CASSLRLTYEQYF. The CDR3 DNA reads TGCGCCAGCAGCTTGAGGCTAACCTACGAGCAGTACTTC. The whole variable domain, remainder taken from reference TRBV5-1 and TRBJ2-7, is KAGVTQTPRYLIKTRGQQVTLSCSPISGHRSVSWYQQTPGQGLQFLFEYFSETQRNKGNFPGRFSGRQFSNSRSEMNVSTLELGDSALYLCASSLRLTYEQYFGPGTRLTVT.

The chain employs TRBV27 and TRBJ2-3; 7 bases line up with TRBD1. Germline V gene lookup returns CDR1 MNHEY and CDR2 SMNVEV (reference sequence). The CDR3 contains 15 residues. With 1 base clipped from V and 0 bases from J, the junction kept 1 base outside the gene matches. CDR3 residues: CASSLWDRSTDTQYF. CDR3 DNA: TGTGCCAGCAGTTTATGGGACAGAAGCACAGATACGCAGTATTTT.

This sequence joins TRBV7-2 and TRBJ1-3; D not resolved. The CDR3 has 15 amino acids. Deletions cut 2 bases from V and 0 bases from J, with 8 bases between. In germline, CDR1 is SGHTA, CDR2 FQGNSA. CDR3 nucleotides: TGTGCCAGCAGCTTACGGGCAGCCTCTGGAAACACCATATATTTT. Translating it yields CASSLRAASGNTIYF.

This clone was observed a handful of times. The sample has other DNA sequences that encode this CDR3 too. The V call is TRBV9, the J call TRBJ2-5, with D possibly being TRBD1 (5 bases). The CDR3 sequence is 14 residues long. Looked up from germline, CDR1 is SGDLS and CDR2 is YYNGEE. V lost 0 bases to trimming and J lost 1 base, with 7 bases between them. CDR3 DNA: TGTGCCAGCAGCGTAGGGGGCAGCCAAGAGACCCAGTACTTC. Its protein is CASSVGGSQETQYF.

This clone was seen a single time. The rearrangement uses TRBV13 and TRBJ2-2; tentative D call: TRBD2 (6 bases). This CDR3 spans 18 amino acids. V lost 0 bases, J lost 5 bases, and 19 bases lay in between. Per germline, CDR1 PRHDT and CDR2 FYEKMQ (reference sequence). The CDR3 sequence is CASSLGGTPLLVTGELFF. In nucleotides, the CDR3 is TGTGCCAGCAGCTTAGGGGGGACTCCTTTACTTGTGACCGGGGAGCTGTTTTTT. Complete variable domain (other parts from reference TRBV13 and TRBJ2-2): AAGVIQSPRHLIKEKRETATLKCYPIPRHDTVYWYQQGPGQDPQFLISFYEKMQSDKGSIPDRFSAQQFSDYHSELNMSSLELGDSALYFCASSLGGTPLLVTGELFFGEGSRLTVL.

This chain uses TRBV4-1 with TRBJ2-7; TRBD2 aligns across 10 bases. Looked up from germline, CDR1 is MGHRA and CDR2 is YSYEKL. The CDR3 spans 16 residues. V dropped 0 bases and J dropped 0; count of bases not matched to a gene: 2. The CDR3 sequence is CASSQETSGVSYEQYF. The CDR3 nucleotides are TGCGCCAGCAGCCAAGAAACTAGCGGGGTCTCCTACGAGCAGTACTTC.

This clone appeared a single time. The J gene is TRBJ1-6, the V gene TRBV6-5; tentatively, D is TRBD1 (6 bases). Germline values: CDR1 MNHEY, CDR2 SVGAGI. The V end lost 4 bases, the J end lost 5 bases, and 12 bases lay between the germline ends. The CDR3 is made up of 15 amino acids. In nucleotides, the CDR3 is TGTGCCAGCAGTTCAACAGGGAACAATAATTCACCCCTCCACTTT. Encoded protein: CASSSTGNNNSPLHF.

The chain joins TRBV13 to TRBJ1-1; no firm D call. This CDR3 is built from 14 residues. V dropped 5 bases and J dropped 2 bases, with 12 bases sitting between them. Germline V CDR1 and CDR2: PRHDT, FYEKMQ (reference sequence). The CDR3 nucleotides read TGTGCCAGCAGCCTAGCCGGGGAAAACACTGAAGCTTTCTTT. This encodes CASSLAGENTEAFF.

The CDR3, as DNA: TGTGCCAGCAGACCCTCCTCGGTCTACGAGCAGTACTTC. It is translated as CASRPSSVYEQYF. The chain couples TRBV7-9 to TRBJ2-7; no clear D gene. The germline V and J ends were trimmed by 6 bases and 3 bases, with 12 bases remaining between them. Germline V CDR1 and CDR2: SEHNR, FQNEAQ (reference sequence). CDR3 length: 13 amino acids.

The chain carries TRBV7-9 and TRBJ2-7, with TRBD2 as a possible D gene (5 bases). The V end was cut by 3 bases, the J end by 5 bases, with 11 bases between. Germline CDR1 reads SEHNR; CDR2 reads FQNEAQ (reference sequence). This CDR3 contains 13 residues. This chain's CDR3 is CASSFERWDEQYF. For the CDR3, the DNA is TGTGCCAGCAGCTTCGAGCGGTGGGACGAGCAGTACTTC.